The sample holds many counts of the clone carrying this TCR beta chain. Its antigen remains unknown. The sample originates from a study of T cell repertoires in cytomegalovirus infection. Whole-study context: Recently described HLA-C-restricted plus well-studied HLA-B-restricted CMV epitopes were used. Carrying CMV and the relevant HLA type showed in public TCR beta signatures.

General study results and limits: Across the ex vivo response, the dominant clonotypes were HLA-C-restricted CMV-specific TCR beta clonotypes.

Via MiXCR, TCRdb re-called the reads, giving one row per CDR3 protein. The sample includes around 300,000 distinct CDR3 sequences, about 20% seen only once; the top ten take roughly a fifth. Looked up from germline, CDR1 is SGHTA and CDR2 is FQGNSA. This CDR3 region has 14 residues. V dropped 1 base and J dropped 5 bases, with 11 bases sitting between them. This TCR was sampled from a human donor in good health (CMV status not recorded). Some clones in this sample may be carry-over from other donors' samples. This chain links TRBV7-2 with TRBJ1-1, with D unclear. The sequencing used cultured PBMCs, collected from culture after CMV antigen stimulation. The CDR3 is CASSLGGSGTEAFF. CDR3 in DNA: TGTGCCAGCAGCTTAGGGGGATCGGGGACTGAAGCTTTCTTT.